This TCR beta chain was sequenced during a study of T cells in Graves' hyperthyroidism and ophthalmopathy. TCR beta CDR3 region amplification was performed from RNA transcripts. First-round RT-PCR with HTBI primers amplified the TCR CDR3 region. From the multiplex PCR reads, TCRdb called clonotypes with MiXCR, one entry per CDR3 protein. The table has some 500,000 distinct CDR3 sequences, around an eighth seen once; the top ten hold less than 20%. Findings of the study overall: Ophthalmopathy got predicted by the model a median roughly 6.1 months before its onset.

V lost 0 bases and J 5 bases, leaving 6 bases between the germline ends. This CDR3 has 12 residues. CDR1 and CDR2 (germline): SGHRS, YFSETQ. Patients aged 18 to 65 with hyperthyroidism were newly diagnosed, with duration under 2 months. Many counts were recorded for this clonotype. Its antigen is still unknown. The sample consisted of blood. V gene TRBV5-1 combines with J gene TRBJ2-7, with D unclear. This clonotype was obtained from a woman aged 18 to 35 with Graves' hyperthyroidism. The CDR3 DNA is TGCGCCAGCAGCTTGGGGCTCCACGAGCAGTACTTC. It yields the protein CASSLGLHEQYF.